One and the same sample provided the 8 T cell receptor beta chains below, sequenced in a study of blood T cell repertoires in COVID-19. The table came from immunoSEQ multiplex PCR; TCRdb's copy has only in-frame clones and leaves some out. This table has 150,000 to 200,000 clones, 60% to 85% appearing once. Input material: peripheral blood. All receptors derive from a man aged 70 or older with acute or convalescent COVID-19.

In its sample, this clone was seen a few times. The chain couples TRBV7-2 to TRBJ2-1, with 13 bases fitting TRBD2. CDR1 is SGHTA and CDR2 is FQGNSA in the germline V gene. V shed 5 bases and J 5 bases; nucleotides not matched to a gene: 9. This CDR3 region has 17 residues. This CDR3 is CASSPGLAGLNNNEQFF. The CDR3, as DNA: TGTGCCAGCAGCCCGGGACTAGCGGGGCTGAATAACAATGAGCAGTTCTTC.

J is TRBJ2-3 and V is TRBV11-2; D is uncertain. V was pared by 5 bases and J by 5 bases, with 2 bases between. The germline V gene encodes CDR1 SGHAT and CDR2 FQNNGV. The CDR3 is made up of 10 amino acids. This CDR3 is CASSRDTQYF. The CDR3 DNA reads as TGTGCCAGCAGCCGAGATACGCAGTATTTT.

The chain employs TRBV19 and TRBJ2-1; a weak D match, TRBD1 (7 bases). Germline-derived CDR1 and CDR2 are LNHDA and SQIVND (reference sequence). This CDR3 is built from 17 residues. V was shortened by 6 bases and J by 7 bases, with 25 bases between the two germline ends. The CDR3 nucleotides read TGTGCCAGTAGGACCTCCGCCTCAGGGGGGTCATGGAATGAGCAGTTCTTC. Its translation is CASRTSASGGSWNEQFF.

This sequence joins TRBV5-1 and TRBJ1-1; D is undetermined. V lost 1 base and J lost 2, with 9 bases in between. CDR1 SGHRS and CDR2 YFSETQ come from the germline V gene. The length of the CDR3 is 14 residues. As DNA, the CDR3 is TGCGCCAGCAGCTTGAGGCGGTTAAACACTGAAGCTTTCTTT. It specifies CASSLRRLNTEAFF. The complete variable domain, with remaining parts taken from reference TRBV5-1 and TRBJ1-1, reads KAGVTQTPRYLIKTRGQQVTLSCSPISGHRSVSWYQQTPGQGLQFLFEYFSETQRNKGNFPGRFSGRQFSNSRSEMNVSTLELGDSALYLCASSLRRLNTEAFFGQGTRLTVV.

CDR3 residues: CASSIEGGTYTEAFF. The CDR3 DNA reads TGTGCCAGTAGTATAGAGGGGGGGACGTACACTGAAGCTTTCTTT. The chain combines TRBV19 with TRBJ1-1; a weak D match, TRBD1 (5 bases). Germline CDR1 reads LNHDA; CDR2 reads SQIVND (reference sequence). V lost 0 bases to trimming and J lost 3 bases, with 11 bases between them. This CDR3 comprises 15 residues.

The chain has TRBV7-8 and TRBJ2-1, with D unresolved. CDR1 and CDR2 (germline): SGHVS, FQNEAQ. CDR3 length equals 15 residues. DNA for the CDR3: TGTGCGAGCCAGTCCGGAACTAATGGAAACAATGAGCAGTTCTTC. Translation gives CASQSGTNGNNEQFF. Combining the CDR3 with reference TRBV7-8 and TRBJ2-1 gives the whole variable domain GAGVSQSPRYKVAKRGQDVALRCDPISGHVSLFWYQQALGQGPEFLTYFQNEAQLDKSGLPSDRFFAERPEGSVSTLKIQRTQQEDSAVYLCASQSGTNGNNEQFFGPGTRLTVL.

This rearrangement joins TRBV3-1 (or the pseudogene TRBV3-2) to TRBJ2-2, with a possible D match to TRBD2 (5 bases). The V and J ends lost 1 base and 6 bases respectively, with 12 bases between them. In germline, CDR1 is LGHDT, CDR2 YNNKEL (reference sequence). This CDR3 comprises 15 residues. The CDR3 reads CASSQVSRRPGELFF. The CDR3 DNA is TGTGCCAGCAGCCAAGTTTCCCGGAGGCCCGGGGAGCTGTTTTTT.

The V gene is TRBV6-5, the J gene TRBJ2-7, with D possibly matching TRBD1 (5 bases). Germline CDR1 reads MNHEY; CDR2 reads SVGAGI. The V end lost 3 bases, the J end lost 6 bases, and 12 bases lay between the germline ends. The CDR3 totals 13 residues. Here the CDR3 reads CASSYGRTSEQYF. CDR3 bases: TGTGCCAGCAGTTATGGACGGACATCCGAGCAGTACTTC.